The 20 T cell receptor beta chains presented below share a single source sample, sequenced in a study of T cell responses to AZD1222 COVID-19 vaccine. Sequencing used immunoSEQ multiplex PCR; TCRdb keeps in-frame clones, though not all of them. The table includes 120,000 to 150,000 clones, around nine tenths detected once. This material consisted of peripheral blood, taken 28 days after the second AZD1222 dose. Source of these receptors: an adult who received the AZD1222 COVID-19 vaccine.

The genes are TRBV7-8 and TRBJ2-3; no clear D gene. The V end was cut by 2 bases, the J end by 0 bases, with 21 bases between. Germline V gene data show CDR1 as SGHVS and CDR2 as FQNEAQ. This CDR3 comprises 19 residues. The CDR3 DNA reads TGTGCCAGCAGCTTATTCGGCGGCCTCTCTCCCTCTAGCACAGATACGCAGTATTTT. This gives the protein CASSLFGGLSPSSTDTQYF.

The chain links TRBV9 to TRBJ2-5; the D gene is possibly TRBD2 (6 bases). Germline V gives CDR1 SGDLS, CDR2 YYNGEE. The CDR3 is made up of 13 amino acids. V dropped 3 bases and J dropped 1 base, with 7 bases sitting between them. In DNA, the CDR3 is TGTGCCAGCAGCGGGGGACTCCAAGAGACCCAGTACTTC. Encoded protein: CASSGGLQETQYF. Full variable domain (rest looked up from reference TRBV9 and TRBJ2-5): DSGVTQTPKHLITATGQRVTLRCSPRSGDLSVYWYQQSLDQGLQFLIQYYNGEERAKGNILERFSAQQFPDLHSELNLSSLELGDSALYFCASSGGLQETQYFGPGTRLLVL.

The chain joins TRBV5-4 to TRBJ2-2, with D possibly TRBD1 on 6 matching bases. The V end was cut by 4 bases, the J end by 4 bases, with 11 bases between. CDR1 is SGHNT and CDR2 is YYREEE in the germline V gene (reference sequence). The CDR3 totals 14 residues. CDR3 in amino acids: CASSIRGGTGELFF. As DNA, the CDR3 is TGTGCCAGCAGCATTAGAGGGGGCACCGGGGAGCTGTTTTTT.

This chain links TRBV6-5 with TRBJ2-7; D call uncertain. The CDR3 contains 11 residues. In germline, CDR1 is MNHEY, CDR2 SVGAGI. The V and J ends lost 9 bases and 5 bases respectively, with 11 bases between them. The CDR3 spells CASTRGHEQYF. The CDR3 nucleotides are TGTGCCAGTACCCGAGGCCACGAGCAGTACTTC.

V and J are TRBV5-1 and TRBJ2-5, with D perhaps matching TRBD2 (5 bases). There are 14 residues in the CDR3. Germline loops: CDR1 SGHRS, CDR2 YFSETQ. The V end was cut by 5 bases, the J end by 1 base, with 12 bases between. The CDR3 is CASRPLGSQETQYF. For the CDR3, the DNA is TGCGCCAGCAGGCCTCTAGGGAGCCAAGAGACCCAGTACTTC.

The V and J genes are TRBV6-5 and TRBJ1-6; 7 bases match TRBD1. CDR3 length equals 16 residues. Germline trimming cut 0 bases from V and 10 bases from J; bases unmatched to any gene: 9. Germline-derived CDR1 and CDR2 are MNHEY and SVGAGI. The CDR3 DNA reads as TGTGCCAGCAGTTACTCCCGGACAGGCGATGGATCACCCCTCCACTTT. It codes for CASSYSRTGDGSPLHF.

The chain is built from TRBV14 and TRBJ1-5, with D possibly TRBD1 on 5 matching bases. V lost 6 bases and J lost 1, with 13 bases in between. From germline, CDR1 is SGHDN and CDR2 FVKESK. The length of the CDR3 is 15 residues. The CDR3, as DNA: TGTGCCAGCAGTCCCTGGTGGGGGAGCAATCAGCCCCAGCATTTT. This gives the protein CASSPWWGSNQPQHF.

The V call is TRBV6-1, the J call TRBJ1-4, with D unresolved. The V and J ends lost 4 bases and 7 bases respectively, with 19 bases between them. Looked up from germline, CDR1 is MNHNS and CDR2 is SASEGT. This CDR3 is built from 16 residues. The CDR3 sequence is CASSGARVGSGEKLFF. Written as DNA, the CDR3 is TGTGCCAGCAGTGGAGCCCGGGTGGGCAGTGGTGAAAAACTGTTTTTT.

This chain links TRBV24-1 with TRBJ2-1, with TRBD2 matching over 10 bases. This CDR3 contains 16 residues. Trimming took 0 bases from V and 7 from J; bases not matched to a gene: 5. Germline V gene sequence: CDR1 KGHDR, CDR2 SFDVKD. CDR3 DNA: TGTGCCACCAGTGATTTGTTATCTAGCGGGAGTAATGAGCAGTTCTTC. Protein sequence: CATSDLLSSGSNEQFF.

The chain has TRBV30 and TRBJ1-6, with 10 bases that match TRBD1. The CDR3 runs to 13 residues. The germline V gene has CDR1 GTSNPN and CDR2 SVGIG (reference sequence). The V gene end was trimmed by 5 bases and the J gene end by 8 bases; junction bases not matched to a gene: 3. The CDR3 sequence: CAWGGTGDSPLHF. CDR3 coding DNA: TGTGCCTGGGGGGGGACAGGGGATTCACCCCTCCACTTT.

V usage is TRBV5-1 and J usage is TRBJ1-1; no clear D. The V end was cut by 0 bases, the J end by 2 bases, with 11 bases between. Germline V CDR1 and CDR2: SGHRS, YFSETQ. The CDR3 has 15 amino acids. The chain's CDR3 is CASSLDPRSNTEAFF. CDR3 sequence (DNA): TGCGCCAGCAGCTTGGACCCCAGGAGTAACACTGAAGCTTTCTTT.

This chain uses TRBV12-3 or TRBV12-4 with TRBJ1-1; D not certain. The CDR3 has 11 amino acids. The V end was cut by 5 bases, the J end by 11 bases, with 12 bases between. CDR3 nucleotide sequence: TGTGCCAGCAGTACGCAGAAAGGGGCTTTCTTT. This codes for CASSTQKGAFF.

This sequence joins TRBV28 and TRBJ1-2; unclear D gene. Germline lookup yields CDR1 MDHEN and CDR2 SYDVKM. V was cut by 5 bases and J by 8 bases, with 9 bases left in between. The CDR3 sequence is 11 residues long. Here the CDR3 reads CASSRTEGYTF. The CDR3 nucleotides read TGTGCCAGCAGTCGAACAGAAGGCTACACCTTC.

This chain links TRBV6-5 with TRBJ2-7, with D possibly being TRBD1 or TRBD2 (5 bases each). Germline V CDR1 and CDR2: MNHEY, SVGAGI. There are 13 residues in the CDR3. V dropped 2 bases and J dropped 5 bases, with 10 bases sitting between them. CDR3 DNA: TGTGCCAGCAGTTACGGGGGAGTCGACGAGCAGTACTTC. Amino acids: CASSYGGVDEQYF.

This clone came up once. This chain connects TRBV20-1 to TRBJ2-7; 10 nucleotides match TRBD2. The CDR3 has 16 amino acids. Germline V gives CDR1 DFQATT, CDR2 SNEGSKA (reference sequence). V dropped 3 bases and J dropped 8; count of bases not matched to a gene: 16. The CDR3 protein is CSASYPSSGRFRQQYF. The CDR3 bases are TGCAGTGCTAGTTACCCCTCTAGCGGGAGATTCCGTCAGCAGTACTTC.

The J gene is TRBJ2-1, the V gene TRBV7-2; D call uncertain. Trimming stripped 1 base from V and 6 bases from J, with 16 bases between. Germline CDR1 is SGHTA and CDR2 is FQGNSA. CDR3 size: 16 residues. CDR3 sequence (DNA): TGTGCCAGCAGCTTAGAACTACTCAGCCGAGCCAATGAGCAGTTCTTC. Translation: CASSLELLSRANEQFF. Filled out from reference TRBV7-2 and TRBJ2-1, the complete variable domain reads GAGVSQSPSNKVTEKGKDVELRCDPISGHTALYWYRQSLGQGLEFLIYFQGNSAPDKSGLPSDRFSAERTGGSVSTLTIQRTQQEDSAVYLCASSLELLSRANEQFFGPGTRLTVL.

The J gene is TRBJ2-7, the V gene TRBV5-4; 11 bases are shared with TRBD2. CDR3 length: 14 amino acids. The V segment lost 0 bases and the J segment 5 bases; nucleotides outside the gene matches: 1. Germline CDR1 and CDR2: SGHNT and YYREEE (reference sequence). CDR3 region: CASSLETSGDEQYF. CDR3 bases: TGTGCCAGCAGCTTGGAGACTAGCGGGGACGAGCAGTACTTC.

The chain carries TRBV7-3 and TRBJ2-3; D call uncertain. Germline lookup yields CDR1 SGHTA and CDR2 FQGTGA. V lost 4 bases and J lost 0, with 5 bases in between. This CDR3 region has 13 residues. This chain's CDR3 is CASSWKSTDTQYF. DNA of the CDR3: TGTGCCAGCAGCTGGAAAAGCACAGATACGCAGTATTTT. Full variable domain (rest looked up from reference TRBV7-3 and TRBJ2-3): GAGVSQTPSNKVTEKGKYVELRCDPISGHTALYWYRQSLGQGPEFLIYFQGTGAADDSGLPNDRFFAVRPEGSVSTLKIQRTERGDSAVYLCASSWKSTDTQYFGPGTRLTVL.

V usage is TRBV6-4 and J usage is TRBJ2-1; possibly TRBD2 for D (6 bases). Germline V gives CDR1 MRHNA, CDR2 SNTAGT. Trimming stripped 0 bases from V and 7 bases from J, with 7 bases between. The CDR3 spans 13 residues. The CDR3 DNA follows: TGTGCCAGCAGTGACTCGGAGGGAAATGAGCAGTTCTTC. Encoded protein: CASSDSEGNEQFF.

J is TRBJ1-2 and V is TRBV29-1, with 7 bases aligning to TRBD1. V gave up 3 bases and J gave up 8 bases; unmatched junction bases: 12. The CDR3 contains 14 residues. CDR1 is SQVTM and CDR2 is ANQGSEA in the germline V gene. CDR3 region: CSVEEDDRDRGYTF. In DNA form, the CDR3 reads TGCAGCGTTGAGGAAGATGACAGGGACAGAGGCTACACCTTC. Drawing the rest from reference TRBV29-1 and TRBJ1-2, the complete variable domain is SAVISQKPSRDICQRGTSLTIQCQVDSQVTMMFWYRQQPGQSLTLIATANQGSEATYESGFVIDKFPISRPNLTFSTLTVSNMSPEDSSIYLCSVEEDDRDRGYTFGSGTRLTVV.